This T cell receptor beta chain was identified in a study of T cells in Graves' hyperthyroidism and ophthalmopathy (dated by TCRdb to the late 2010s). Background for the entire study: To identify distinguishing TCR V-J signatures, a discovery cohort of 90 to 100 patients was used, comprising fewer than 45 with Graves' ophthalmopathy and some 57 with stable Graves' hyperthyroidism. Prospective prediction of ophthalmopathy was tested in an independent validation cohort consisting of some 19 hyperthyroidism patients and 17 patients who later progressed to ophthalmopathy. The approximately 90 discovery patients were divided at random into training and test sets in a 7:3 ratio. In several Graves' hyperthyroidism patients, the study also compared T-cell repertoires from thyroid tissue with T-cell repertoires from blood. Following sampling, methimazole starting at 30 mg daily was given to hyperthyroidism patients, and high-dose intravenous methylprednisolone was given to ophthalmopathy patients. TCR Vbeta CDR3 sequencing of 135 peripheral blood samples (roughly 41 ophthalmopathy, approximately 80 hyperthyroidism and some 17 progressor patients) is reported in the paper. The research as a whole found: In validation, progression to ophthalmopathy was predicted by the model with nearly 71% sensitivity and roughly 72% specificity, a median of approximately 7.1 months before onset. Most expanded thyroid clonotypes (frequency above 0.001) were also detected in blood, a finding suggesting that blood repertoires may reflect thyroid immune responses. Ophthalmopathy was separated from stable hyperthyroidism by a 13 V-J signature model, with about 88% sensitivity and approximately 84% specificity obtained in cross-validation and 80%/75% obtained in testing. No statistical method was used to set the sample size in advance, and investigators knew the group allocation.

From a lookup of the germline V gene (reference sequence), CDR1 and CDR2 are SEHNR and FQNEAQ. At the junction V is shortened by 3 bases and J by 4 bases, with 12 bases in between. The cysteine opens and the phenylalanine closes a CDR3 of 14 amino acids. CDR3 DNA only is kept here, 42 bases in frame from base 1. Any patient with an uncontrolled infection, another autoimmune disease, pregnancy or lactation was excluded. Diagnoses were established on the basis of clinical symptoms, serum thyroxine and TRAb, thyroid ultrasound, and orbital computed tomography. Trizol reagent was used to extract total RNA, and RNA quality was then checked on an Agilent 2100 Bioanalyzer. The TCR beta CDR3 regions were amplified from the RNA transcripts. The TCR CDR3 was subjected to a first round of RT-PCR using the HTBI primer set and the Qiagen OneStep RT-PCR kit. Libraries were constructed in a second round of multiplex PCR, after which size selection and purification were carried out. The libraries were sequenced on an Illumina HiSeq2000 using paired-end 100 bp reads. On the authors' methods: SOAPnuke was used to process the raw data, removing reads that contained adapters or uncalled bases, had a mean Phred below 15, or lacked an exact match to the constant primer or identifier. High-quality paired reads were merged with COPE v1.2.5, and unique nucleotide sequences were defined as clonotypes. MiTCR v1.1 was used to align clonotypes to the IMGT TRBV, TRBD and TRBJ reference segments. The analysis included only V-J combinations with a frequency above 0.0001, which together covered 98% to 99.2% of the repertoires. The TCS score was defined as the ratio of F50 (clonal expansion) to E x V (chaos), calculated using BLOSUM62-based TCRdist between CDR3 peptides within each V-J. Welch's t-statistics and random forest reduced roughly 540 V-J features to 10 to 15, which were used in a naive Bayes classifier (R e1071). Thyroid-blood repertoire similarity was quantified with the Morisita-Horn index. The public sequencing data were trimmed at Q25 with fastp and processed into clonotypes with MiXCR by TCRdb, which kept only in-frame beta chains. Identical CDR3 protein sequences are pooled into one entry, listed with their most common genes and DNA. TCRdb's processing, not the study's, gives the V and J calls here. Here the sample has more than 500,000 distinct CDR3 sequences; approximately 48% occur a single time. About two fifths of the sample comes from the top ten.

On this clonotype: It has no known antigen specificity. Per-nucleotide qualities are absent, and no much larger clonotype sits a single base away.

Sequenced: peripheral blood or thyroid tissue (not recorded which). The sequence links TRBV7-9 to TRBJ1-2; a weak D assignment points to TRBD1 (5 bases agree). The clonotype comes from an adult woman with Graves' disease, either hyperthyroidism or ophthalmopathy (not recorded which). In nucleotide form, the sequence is TGTGCCAGCAGCTTGCAGGGCTGGGGCTATGGCTACACCTTC. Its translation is CASSLQGWGYGYTF.